Below, 24 T cell receptor beta chains from the same sample are listed, as sequenced in a study of prognosis after radiotherapy for stage I lung cancer. Template was genomic DNA; TCR beta CDR3 amplified in two multiplex PCR rounds. During first-round PCR, primers specific to each TRBV and TRBJ gene were used. TCRdb re-derived calls from the multiplex PCR reads in MiXCR, one entry per CDR3 protein. The sample yields over 25,000 distinct CDR3 sequences, 46% seen once. The source material was PBMCs, sampled before or after stereotactic body radiation therapy (not recorded which). Receptors were obtained from a donor of 50 years or more with non-small cell lung cancer.

This clonotype was seen repeatedly, ten times or more. The CDR3 coding sequence is TGTGCCAGCAGCTTAACCCTCGGGGAGGGGACAGATACGCAGTATTTT. It is translated as CASSLTLGEGTDTQYF. V and J are TRBV7-3 and TRBJ2-3; TRBD2 aligns across 7 bases. The CDR3 loop spans 16 amino acids. Germline V gives CDR1 SGHTA, CDR2 FQGTGA. The J segment lost 3 bases and the V segment lost 0 bases, leaving 6 bases of the junction unmatched.

Only a few counts were recorded for this clonotype. This may be a read error: a much more frequent sequence differs by one nucleotide. The chain links TRBV10-3 to TRBJ1-1; 7 positions match TRBD1. Per germline, CDR1 ENHRY and CDR2 SYGVKD. The CDR3 consists of 14 residues. For the CDR3, the DNA is TGTGCCGTCAGTACGACAGGGACGGACACTGAAGCTTTCTTT. The encoded protein is CAVSTTGTDTEAFF.

This clonotype was counted many times. The chain recombines TRBV19 with TRBJ2-3, with 13 bases aligning to TRBD2. With V trimmed by 4 bases and J by 4 bases, 2 bases remained unmatched. The CDR3 runs 15 residues. Germline assignment: CDR1 LNHDA and CDR2 SQIVND (reference sequence). In DNA form, the CDR3 reads TGTGCCAGTAGTAAAACTAGCGGGAGGGCAGATACGCAGTATTTT. Translation: CASSKTSGRADTQYF.

CDR3 region: CASSPDQNEQFF. Written as DNA, the CDR3 is TGTGCCAGCAGTCCCGACCAAAATGAGCAGTTCTTC. The chain recombines TRBV6-1 with TRBJ2-1; D is uncertain. Trimming removed 5 bases at V and 7 bases at J, with 9 bases between. The CDR3 covers 12 residues. The V gene's germline CDR1 is MNHNS and CDR2 SASEGT.

This clonotype was picked up one time. The junction differs from germline at one of its ends, possibly a read error. The J gene is TRBJ2-1, the V gene TRBV25-1, with TRBD1 as a possible D gene (6 bases). The germline CDR1 and CDR2 sequences are MGHDK and SYGVNS. The CDR3 covers 15 residues. The CDR3 DNA reads as TGTGCCAGCAGTTGGACAGTGAGCTCCTACAATGATCAGTTCTTC. As protein: CASSWTVSSYNDQFF. Together with reference TRBV25-1 and TRBJ2-1, the CDR3 gives the full variable domain: EADIYQTPRYLVIGTGKKITLECSQTMGHDKMYWYQQDPGMELHLIHYSYGVNSTEKGDLSSESTVSRIRTEHFPLTLESARPSHTSQYLCASSWTVSSYNDQFFGPGTRLTVL.

By share, this clonotype counts as medium-sized. The chain joins TRBV2 to TRBJ1-2; D possibly corresponds to TRBD1 (6 bases). Germline-derived CDR1 and CDR2 are SNHLY and FYNNEI. This CDR3 has 16 amino acids. The V and J ends lost 3 bases and 6 bases respectively, with 20 bases between them. The CDR3 protein is CASSDRGTIGGHGYTF. The CDR3 nucleotides are TGTGCCAGCAGTGATCGGGGAACCATAGGGGGGCATGGCTACACCTTC.

CDR3 DNA: TGCGCCAGCAGTTCGAGTCCGGGACATGGCTATGAAGATGGCTACACCTTC. Amino acid sequence: CASSSSPGHGYEDGYTF. The chain is built from TRBV10-2 and TRBJ1-2; perhaps TRBD1 as D (6 bases). The V end was cut by 5 bases, the J end by 6 bases, with 25 bases between. Germline CDR1 is WSHSY and CDR2 is SAAADI. This CDR3 has 17 amino acids.

The V call is TRBV24-1, the J call TRBJ1-4; D is undetermined. Germline CDR1 and CDR2: KGHDR and SFDVKD. V was pared by 7 bases and J by 7 bases, with 15 bases between. The CDR3 extends over 14 amino acids. This chain's CDR3 is CATSRTGDSEKLFF. The CDR3 DNA follows: TGTGCCACCAGCAGGACGGGAGACTCTGAAAAACTGTTTTTT.

In its sample, this clonotype is medium-sized. The rearrangement links TRBV12-3 or TRBV12-4 to TRBJ2-1, with D possibly matching TRBD2 (5 bases). The V end lost 5 bases, the J end lost 11 bases, and 13 bases lay between the germline ends. This CDR3 is 12 amino acids long. In DNA, the CDR3 is TGTGCCAGCAGTCCACCGAGGGTGAAGCAGTTCTTC. This encodes CASSPPRVKQFF.

A note on this clonotype: An end of the junction does not agree with germline; a read error may underlie this. The V gene is TRBV6-2 or TRBV6-3, the J gene TRBJ1-1; unclear D gene. The CDR3 runs 13 residues. Germline CDR1 MNHEY, CDR2 SVGEGT. CDR3 amino acids: CASSWELNTEAFF. The CDR3 DNA follows: TGTGCCAGCAGCTGGGAGTTGAACACTGAGGCTTTCTTT.

This clonotype showed up many times. The DNA of the CDR3 is TGTGCCAGTAGTATTTCCTATACCTACGAGCAGTACTTC. Translation gives CASSISYTYEQYF. The genes are TRBV19 and TRBJ2-7; D is unresolved. V was trimmed by 3 bases and J by 2 bases, leaving 8 bases between them. The germline CDR1 and CDR2 sequences are LNHDA and SQIVND (reference sequence). The CDR3 is 13 residues long.

The chain joins TRBV28 to TRBJ2-2; D may be TRBD2 (5 bases). V shed 6 bases and J shed 2 bases, with 16 bases lying between them. The CDR3 spans 16 residues. CDR1 and CDR2 from the germline V gene are MDHEN and SYDVKM. This CDR3 is CASRPRESGNTGELFF. In nucleotides, the CDR3 is TGTGCCAGCAGACCCCGGGAAAGTGGAAACACCGGGGAGCTGTTTTTT.

The CDR3 spells CASSFRGRGAPLHF. The CDR3, as DNA: TGTGCCAGCAGTTTCAGGGGCAGGGGGGCACCCCTCCACTTT. The chain employs TRBV27 and TRBJ1-6, with 7 bases fitting TRBD1. The V gene end was trimmed by 3 bases and the J gene end by 11 bases; junction bases not matched to a gene: 7. CDR3 length: 14 residues. Germline loops: CDR1 MNHEY, CDR2 SMNVEV (reference sequence).

V and J are TRBV10-3 and TRBJ2-3; 8 positions match TRBD2. V shed 2 bases and J 0 bases; nucleotides not matched to a gene: 7. Germline-derived CDR1 and CDR2 are ENHRY and SYGVKD. The CDR3 contains 17 residues. The CDR3 DNA is TGTGCCATCAGTGAGGTACATAGCGGGACCAGCACAGATACGCAGTATTTT. It encodes CAISEVHSGTSTDTQYF.

The chain couples TRBV12-3 or TRBV12-4 to TRBJ2-1; a possible D gene is TRBD2 (5 bases). Trimming took 7 bases from V and 8 from J, leaving 12 bases between them. The CDR3 covers 12 residues. The CDR3 region has the DNA TGTGCCAGCACCCCCGGGGTCCATGAGCAGTTCTTC. Translation: CASTPGVHEQFF.

This clonotype was recorded at least ten times. V is TRBV3-2 and J is TRBJ2-7; the table's D gene call, TRBD1, was not cross checked with the DNA. TRBV3-2 is flagged as a pseudogene. The CDR3 extends over 16 amino acids. CDR3 in DNA: TGTGCCAGCAACCGCCAACAACAACAGGGCCTCTCGAAGCAGTACTTC. This gives the protein CASNRQQQQGLSKQYF.

This clonotype was seen once. The V call is TRBV4-2, the J call TRBJ2-7; D possibly corresponds to TRBD2 (6 bases). CDR3 length: 14 amino acids. Trimming stripped 0 bases from V and 7 bases from J, with 13 bases between. Germline V gene lookup returns CDR1 LGHNA and CDR2 YNFKEQ. CDR3 DNA: TGTGCCAGCAGCCAAGACACGGGAGTGGGAGAGCAGTACTTC. Its translation: CASSQDTGVGEQYF.

This clonotype occurred many times. V and J are TRBV28 and TRBJ2-5; 8 bases agree with TRBD2. Unmatched junction bases numbered 12, after V lost 4 bases and J lost 5 bases. There are 16 residues in the CDR3. Germline V gene sequence: CDR1 MDHEN, CDR2 SYDVKM. The CDR3 DNA is TGTGCCAGCAGTTCCCCAGGACTAGCCTCCGGCGAGACCCAGTACTTC. Encoded protein: CASSSPGLASGETQYF.

The rearrangement links TRBV20-1 to TRBJ2-2, with D possibly TRBD2 on 7 matching bases. The CDR3 sequence is 15 residues long. Germline V gives CDR1 DFQATT, CDR2 SNEGSKA (reference sequence). Trimming pared 6 bases from V and 1 base from J, leaving 15 bases between. CDR3 in amino acids: CSAPKGGGNTGELFF. The DNA for the CDR3 is TGCAGTGCCCCAAAAGGGGGGGGGAACACCGGGGAGCTGTTTTTT.

In its sample, this clonotype was seen many times. This chain joins TRBV5-5 and TRBJ1-3; D gene uncertain. Germline CDR1 is SGHKS and CDR2 is YYEKEE (reference sequence). The CDR3 loop spans 15 amino acids. V gave up 2 bases and J gave up 7 bases, with 16 bases separating them. For the CDR3, the DNA is TGTGCCAGCAGCTTTCAGTTGGCTAGTCTCAACACCATATATTTT. Protein product: CASSFQLASLNTIYF.

Note on this clonotype: A far larger clone lies a single base away; this is likely a read error. J is TRBJ2-7 and V is TRBV7-9; 9 bases align to TRBD1. There are 15 residues in the CDR3. J was trimmed by 6 bases and V by 9 bases; bases with no gene match: 15. Germline V CDR1 and CDR2: SEHNR, FQNEAQ (reference sequence). The CDR3 sequence: CASQLSGTGSVEQYF. The CDR3 DNA reads as TGTGCCAGTCAGCTTTCCGGGACAGGGAGCGTCGAGCAGTACTTC.

The rearrangement links TRBV12-3 or TRBV12-4 to TRBJ1-2; D is unresolved. Deletions cut 4 bases from V and 0 bases from J, with 9 bases between. This CDR3 has 14 residues. CDR3 amino acids: CASSYGGTNYGYTF. In nucleotides, the CDR3 is TGTGCCAGCAGTTATGGAGGAACTAACTATGGCTACACCTTC.

This clonotype was counted ten times or more. The V gene is TRBV7-9, the J gene TRBJ1-3, with D perhaps matching TRBD1 (5 bases). CDR1 is SEHNR, CDR2 FQNEAQ, per germline (reference sequence). V shed 4 bases and J shed 4 bases, with 11 bases lying between them. This CDR3 has 14 residues. This chain's CDR3 is CASSSGGSGNTIYF. In DNA, the CDR3 is TGTGCCAGCAGCTCGGGGGGGTCCGGAAACACCATATATTTT.

This clonotype was picked up many times. The rearrangement links TRBV5-1 to TRBJ2-3; D is uncertain. The CDR3 is 15 amino acids. The V gene's germline CDR1 is SGHRS and CDR2 YFSETQ. V lost 4 bases and J 1 base, leaving 13 bases between the germline ends. CDR3 sequence (DNA): TGCGCCAGCAGCCCCTTTCTTGGTGGCACAGATACGCAGTATTTT. This translates into CASSPFLGGTDTQYF.